This TCR beta chain came from a study of early T cells in non-severe SARS-CoV-2 infection. Germline V gene sequence: CDR1 SGHTA, CDR2 FQGTGA. This CDR3 region has 16 residues. Between the trimmed V and J ends, which lost 0 bases and 5 bases, there was a span of 16 bases. TCRdb re-derived calls from the 5' RACE reads in MiXCR, one entry per CDR3 protein. The sample contains tens of thousands of distinct CDR3 sequences, about 9.4% of which appear only once. This clonotype came up many times. This clonotype was obtained from an adult who was a healthcare worker with PCR-confirmed SARS-CoV-2 infection or an uninfected control (not recorded which). The sample was whole blood. The V and J genes are TRBV7-3 and TRBJ1-2; D is unresolved. The CDR3 is CASSLTPSWNRYGYTF. As DNA, the CDR3 is TGTGCCAGCAGCTTAACGCCCAGTTGGAACCGTTATGGCTACACCTTC.